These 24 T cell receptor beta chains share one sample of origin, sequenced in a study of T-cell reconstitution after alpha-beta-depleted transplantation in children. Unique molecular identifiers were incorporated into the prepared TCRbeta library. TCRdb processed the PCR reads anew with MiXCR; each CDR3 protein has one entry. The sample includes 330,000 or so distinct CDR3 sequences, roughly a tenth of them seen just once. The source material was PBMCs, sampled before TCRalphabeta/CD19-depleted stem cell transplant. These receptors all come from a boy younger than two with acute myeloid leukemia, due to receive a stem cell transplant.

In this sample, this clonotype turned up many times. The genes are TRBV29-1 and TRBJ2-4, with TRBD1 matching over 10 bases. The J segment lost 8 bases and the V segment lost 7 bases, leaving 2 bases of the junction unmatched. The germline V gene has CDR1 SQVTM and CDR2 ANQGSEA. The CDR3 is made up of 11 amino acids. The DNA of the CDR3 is TGCAGCGCCGGACAGGGGGACATTCAGTACTTC. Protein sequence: CSAGQGDIQYF.

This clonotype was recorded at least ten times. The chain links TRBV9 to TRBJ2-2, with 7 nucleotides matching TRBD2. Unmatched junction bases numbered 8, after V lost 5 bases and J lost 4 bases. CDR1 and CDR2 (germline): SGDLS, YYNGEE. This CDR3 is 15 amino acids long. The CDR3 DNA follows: TGTGCCAGCAGTGCAAGCGGGACCACCACCGGGGAGCTGTTTTTT. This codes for CASSASGTTTGELFF.

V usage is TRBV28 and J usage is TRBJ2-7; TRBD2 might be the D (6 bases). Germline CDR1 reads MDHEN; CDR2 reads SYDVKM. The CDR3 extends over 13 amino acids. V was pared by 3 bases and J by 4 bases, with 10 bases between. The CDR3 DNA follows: TGTGCCAGCAGTTTCCCGGGACTTTACGAGCAGTACTTC. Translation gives CASSFPGLYEQYF.

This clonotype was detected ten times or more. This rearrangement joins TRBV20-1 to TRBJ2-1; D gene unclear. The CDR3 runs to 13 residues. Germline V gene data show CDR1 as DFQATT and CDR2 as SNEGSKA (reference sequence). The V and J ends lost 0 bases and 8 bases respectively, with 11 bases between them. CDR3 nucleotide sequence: TGCAGTGCTAGAGATTCAGGTTCGCATGAGCAGTTCTTC. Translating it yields CSARDSGSHEQFF.

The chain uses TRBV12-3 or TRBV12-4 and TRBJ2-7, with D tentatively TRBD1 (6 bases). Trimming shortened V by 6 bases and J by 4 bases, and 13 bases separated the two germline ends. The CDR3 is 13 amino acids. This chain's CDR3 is CASRPMGAYEQYF. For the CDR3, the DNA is TGTGCCAGCAGGCCTATGGGGGCATACGAGCAGTACTTC.

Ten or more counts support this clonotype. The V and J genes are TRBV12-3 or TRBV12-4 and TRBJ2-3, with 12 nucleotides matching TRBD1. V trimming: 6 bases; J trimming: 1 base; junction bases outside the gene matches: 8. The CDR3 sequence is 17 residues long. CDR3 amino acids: CASRSGQGARRTDTQYF. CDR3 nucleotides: TGTGCCAGCAGATCGGGACAGGGGGCAAGGCGCACAGATACGCAGTATTTT.

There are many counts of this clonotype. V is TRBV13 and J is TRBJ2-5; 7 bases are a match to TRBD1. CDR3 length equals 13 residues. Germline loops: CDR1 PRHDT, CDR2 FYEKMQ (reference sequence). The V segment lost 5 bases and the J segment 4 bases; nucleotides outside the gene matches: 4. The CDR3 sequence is CASSTDRVETQYF. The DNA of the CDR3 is TGTGCCAGCAGCACCGACAGGGTAGAGACCCAGTACTTC.

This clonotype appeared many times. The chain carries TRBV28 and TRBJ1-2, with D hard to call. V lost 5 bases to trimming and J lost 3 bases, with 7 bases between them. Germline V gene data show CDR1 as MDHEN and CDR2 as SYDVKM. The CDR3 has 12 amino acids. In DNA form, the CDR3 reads TGTGCCAGCAGTCCCCTCTACTATGGCTACACCTTC. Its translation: CASSPLYYGYTF.

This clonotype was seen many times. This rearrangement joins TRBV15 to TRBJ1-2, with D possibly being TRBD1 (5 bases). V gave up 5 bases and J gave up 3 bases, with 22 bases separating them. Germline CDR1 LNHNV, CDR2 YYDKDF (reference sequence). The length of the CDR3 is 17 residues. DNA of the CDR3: TGTGCCACCAGCTCCCTAGGGTCAGGGTCTATTCACTATGGCTACACCTTC. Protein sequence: CATSSLGSGSIHYGYTF.

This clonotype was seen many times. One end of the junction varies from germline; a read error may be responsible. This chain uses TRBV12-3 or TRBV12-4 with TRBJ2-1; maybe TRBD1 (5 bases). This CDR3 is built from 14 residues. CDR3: CASSLGARRNEQFF. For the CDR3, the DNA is TGTGCCAGCAGCTTAGGGGCCCGCAGGAATGAGCAGTTCTTC.

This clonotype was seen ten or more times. In DNA, the CDR3 is TGTGCCAGCAGCCTCGTGAAGGGGACTAACTATGGCTACACCTTC. It translates to CASSLVKGTNYGYTF. The chain employs TRBV7-3 and TRBJ1-2; possible D gene TRBD1, 5 bases. The V end was cut by 5 bases, the J end by 0 bases, with 13 bases between. The CDR3 extends over 15 amino acids. Germline V CDR1 and CDR2: SGHTA, FQGTGA.

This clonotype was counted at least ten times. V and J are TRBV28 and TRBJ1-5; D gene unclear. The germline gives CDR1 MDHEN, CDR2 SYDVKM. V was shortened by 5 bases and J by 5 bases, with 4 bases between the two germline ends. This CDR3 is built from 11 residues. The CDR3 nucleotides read TGTGCCAGCAGTCCGGATCAGCCCCAGCATTTT. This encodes CASSPDQPQHF.

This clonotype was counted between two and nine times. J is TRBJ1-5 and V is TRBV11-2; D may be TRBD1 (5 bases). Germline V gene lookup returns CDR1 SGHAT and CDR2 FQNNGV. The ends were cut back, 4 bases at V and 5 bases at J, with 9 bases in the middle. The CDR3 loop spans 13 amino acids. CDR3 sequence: CASSSGHDQPQHF. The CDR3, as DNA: TGTGCCAGCAGCTCTGGACACGATCAGCCCCAGCATTTT.

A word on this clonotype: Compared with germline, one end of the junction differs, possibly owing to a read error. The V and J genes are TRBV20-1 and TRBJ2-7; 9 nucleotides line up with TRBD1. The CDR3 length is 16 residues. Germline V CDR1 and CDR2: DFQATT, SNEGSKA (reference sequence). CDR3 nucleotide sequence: TGCTGTGCCACCCTGATGGACAGGGGCCTCGGTAACGAGCAGTACTTC. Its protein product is CCATLMDRGLGNEQYF.

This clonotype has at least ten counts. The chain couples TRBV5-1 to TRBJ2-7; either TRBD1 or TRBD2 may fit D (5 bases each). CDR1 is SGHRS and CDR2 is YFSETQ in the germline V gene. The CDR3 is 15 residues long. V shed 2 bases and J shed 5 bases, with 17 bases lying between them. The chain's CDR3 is CASSFGAGSSNEQYF. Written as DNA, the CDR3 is TGCGCCAGCAGCTTCGGGGCAGGGAGTTCCAACGAGCAGTACTTC.

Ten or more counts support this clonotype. CDR3 bases: TGTGCCAGCAGTTTGAGGAACACCGGGGAGCTGTTTTTT. Protein: CASSLRNTGELFF. J is TRBJ2-2 and V is TRBV7-9, with D unclear. Trimming took 6 bases from V and 1 from J, leaving 6 bases between them. Germline lookup yields CDR1 SEHNR and CDR2 FQNEAQ (reference sequence). The CDR3 extends over 13 amino acids.

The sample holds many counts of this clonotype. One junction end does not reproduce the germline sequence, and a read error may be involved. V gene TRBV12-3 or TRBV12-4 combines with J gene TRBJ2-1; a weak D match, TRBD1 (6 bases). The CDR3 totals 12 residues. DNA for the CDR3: TGTGCCAGCAGCCCGGACAGTGGGGAGCCGTTCTTC. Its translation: CASSPDSGEPFF.

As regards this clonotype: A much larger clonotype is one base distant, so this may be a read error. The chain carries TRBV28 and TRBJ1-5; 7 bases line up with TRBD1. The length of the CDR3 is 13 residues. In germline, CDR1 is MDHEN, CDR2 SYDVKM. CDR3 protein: CASSPTGNRPQHF. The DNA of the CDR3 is TGTGCCAGCAGTCCGACAGGGAATCGGCCCCAGCATTTT.

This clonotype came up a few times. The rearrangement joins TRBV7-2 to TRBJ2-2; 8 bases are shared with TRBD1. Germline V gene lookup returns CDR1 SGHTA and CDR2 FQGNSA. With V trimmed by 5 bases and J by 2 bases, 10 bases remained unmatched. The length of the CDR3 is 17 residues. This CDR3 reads CASSRQGPTLNTGELFF. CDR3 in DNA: TGTGCCAGCAGCAGACAGGGGCCAACCTTAAACACCGGGGAGCTGTTTTTT. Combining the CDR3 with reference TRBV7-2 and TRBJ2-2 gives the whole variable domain GAGVSQSPSNKVTEKGKDVELRCDPISGHTALYWYRQSLGQGLEFLIYFQGNSAPDKSGLPSDRFSAERTGGSVSTLTIQRTQQEDSAVYLCASSRQGPTLNTGELFFGEGSRLTVL.

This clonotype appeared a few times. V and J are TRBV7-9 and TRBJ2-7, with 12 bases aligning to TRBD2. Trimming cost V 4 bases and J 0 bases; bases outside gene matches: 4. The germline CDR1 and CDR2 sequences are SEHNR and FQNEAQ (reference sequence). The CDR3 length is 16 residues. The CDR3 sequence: CASSSLAGGASYEQYF. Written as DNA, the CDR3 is TGTGCCAGCAGCTCGCTAGCGGGGGGGGCCTCCTACGAGCAGTACTTC. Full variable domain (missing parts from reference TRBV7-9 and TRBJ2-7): DTGVSQNPRHKITKRGQNVTFRCDPISEHNRLYWYRQTLGQGPEFLTYFQNEAQLEKSRLLSDRFSAERPKGSFSTLEIQRTEQGDSAMYLCASSSLAGGASYEQYFGPGTRLTVT.

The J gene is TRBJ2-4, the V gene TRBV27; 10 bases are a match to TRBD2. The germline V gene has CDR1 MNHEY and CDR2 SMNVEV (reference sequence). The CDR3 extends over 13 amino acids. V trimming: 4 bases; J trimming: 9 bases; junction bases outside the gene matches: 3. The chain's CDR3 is CASSSSSGSIQYF. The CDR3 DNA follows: TGTGCCAGCAGTTCATCTAGCGGGAGCATTCAGTACTTC.

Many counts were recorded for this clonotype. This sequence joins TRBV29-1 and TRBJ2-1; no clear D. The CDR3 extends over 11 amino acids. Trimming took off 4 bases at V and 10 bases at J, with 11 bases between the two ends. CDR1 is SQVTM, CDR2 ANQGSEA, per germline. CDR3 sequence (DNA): TGCAGCGTTGGTGTAAGAGGCGAGCAGTTCTTC. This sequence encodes CSVGVRGEQFF.

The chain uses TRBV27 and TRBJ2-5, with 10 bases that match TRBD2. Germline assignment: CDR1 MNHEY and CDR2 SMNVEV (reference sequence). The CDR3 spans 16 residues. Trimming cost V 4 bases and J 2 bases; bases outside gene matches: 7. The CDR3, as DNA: TGTGCCAGCAGTTCTAGAGAGCGGGAGGGGCAAGAGACCCAGTACTTC. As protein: CASSSREREGQETQYF.

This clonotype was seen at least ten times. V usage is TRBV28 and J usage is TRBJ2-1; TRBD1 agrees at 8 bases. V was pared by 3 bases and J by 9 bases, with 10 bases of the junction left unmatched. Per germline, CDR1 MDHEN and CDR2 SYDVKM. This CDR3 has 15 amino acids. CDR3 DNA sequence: TGTGCCAGCAGTTTGGGGGGACAGGAAAGGGTTGAGCAGTTCTTC. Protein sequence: CASSLGGQERVEQFF.